This T cell receptor beta chain was profiled in a study of OX40 agonist ivuxolimab in advanced cancers. Study-level information: Melanoma, hepatocellular carcinoma, head and neck or renal cell cancer occurred in dose-escalation patients. Three patients responded partially, comprising one with hepatocellular carcinoma and two with cutaneous melanoma.

Note on this clone: Antigen unknown.

Study-wide points: Blood T cells, both CD4+ and CD8+, expanded clonally by week 6 at 0.1 to 3.0 mg/kg. Researchers report that CD8+ T cells had, on average, more expanded clones than CD4+.

This table comes from immunoSEQ multiplex PCR, and its TCRdb copy is limited to in-frame clones, with some not included. Among about 64,000 clones listed, roughly 85% were seen once. The sample was CD4+ or CD8+ T cells sorted from blood, taken in a trial of the OX40 agonist ivuxolimab. The receptor's source is an adult with an advanced solid tumor such as melanoma, head and neck, liver or kidney cancer.

The CDR3 region is CASSPPGAGGYEQYF. CDR3 DNA sequence: TGTGCCAGCTCACCACCAGGCGCGGGGGGCTACGAGCAGTACTTC. This chain links TRBV18 with TRBJ2-7, with 8 nucleotides matching TRBD2. Per germline, CDR1 KGHSH and CDR2 LQKENI. The CDR3 extends over 15 amino acids. V gave up 0 bases and J gave up 3 bases; unmatched junction bases: 4.